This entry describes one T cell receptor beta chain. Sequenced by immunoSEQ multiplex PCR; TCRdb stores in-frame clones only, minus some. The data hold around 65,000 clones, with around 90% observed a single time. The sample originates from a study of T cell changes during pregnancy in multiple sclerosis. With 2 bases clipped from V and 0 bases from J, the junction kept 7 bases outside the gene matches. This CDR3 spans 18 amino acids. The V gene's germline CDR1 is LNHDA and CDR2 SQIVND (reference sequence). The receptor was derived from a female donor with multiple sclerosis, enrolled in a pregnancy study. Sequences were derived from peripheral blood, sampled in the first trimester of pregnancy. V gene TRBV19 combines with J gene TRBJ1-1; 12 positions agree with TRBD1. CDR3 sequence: CASSIRRDRGLMNTEAFF. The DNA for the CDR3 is TGTGCCAGTAGTATACGCCGGGACAGGGGGCTCATGAACACTGAAGCTTTCTTT.